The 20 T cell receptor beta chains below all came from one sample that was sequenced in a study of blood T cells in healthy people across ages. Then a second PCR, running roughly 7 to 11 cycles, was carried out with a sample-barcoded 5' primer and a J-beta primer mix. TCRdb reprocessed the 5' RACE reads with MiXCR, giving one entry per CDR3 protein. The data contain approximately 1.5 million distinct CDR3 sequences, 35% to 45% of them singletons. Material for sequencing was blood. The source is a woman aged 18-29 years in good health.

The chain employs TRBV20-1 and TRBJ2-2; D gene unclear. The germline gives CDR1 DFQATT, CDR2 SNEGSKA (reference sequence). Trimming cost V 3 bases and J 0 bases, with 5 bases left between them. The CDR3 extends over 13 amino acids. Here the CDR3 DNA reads TGCAGTGCTAGGGCCCCGAACACCGGGGAGCTGTTTTTT. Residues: CSARAPNTGELFF.

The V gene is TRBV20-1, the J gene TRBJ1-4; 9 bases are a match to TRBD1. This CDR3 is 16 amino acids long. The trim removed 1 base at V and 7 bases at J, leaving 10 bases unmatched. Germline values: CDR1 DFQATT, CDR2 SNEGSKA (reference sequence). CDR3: CSARGVGTGITEKLFF. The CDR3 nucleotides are TGCAGTGCTAGAGGCGTGGGGACAGGGATAACTGAAAAACTGTTTTTT.

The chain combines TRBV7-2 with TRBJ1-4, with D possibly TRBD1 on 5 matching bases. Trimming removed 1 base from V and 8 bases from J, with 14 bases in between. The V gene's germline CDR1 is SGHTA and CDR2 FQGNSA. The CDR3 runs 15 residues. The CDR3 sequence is CASSLERDDYEKLFF. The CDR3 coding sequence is TGTGCCAGCAGCTTAGAACGGGACGATTACGAAAAACTGTTTTTT.

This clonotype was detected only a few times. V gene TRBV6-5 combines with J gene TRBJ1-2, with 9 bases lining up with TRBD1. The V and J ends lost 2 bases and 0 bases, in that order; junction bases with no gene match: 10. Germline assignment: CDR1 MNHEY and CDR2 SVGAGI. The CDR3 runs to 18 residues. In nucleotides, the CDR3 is TGTGCCAGCAGTTACCCAAGCACAGGGGGCCTAGCTAACTATGGCTACACCTTC. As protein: CASSYPSTGGLANYGYTF.

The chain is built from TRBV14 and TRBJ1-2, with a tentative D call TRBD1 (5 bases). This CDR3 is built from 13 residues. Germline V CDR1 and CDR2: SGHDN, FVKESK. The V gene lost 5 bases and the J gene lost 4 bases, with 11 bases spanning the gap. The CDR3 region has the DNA TGTGCCAGCAGCTTGGACACTTCCTATGGCTACACCTTC. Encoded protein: CASSLDTSYGYTF.

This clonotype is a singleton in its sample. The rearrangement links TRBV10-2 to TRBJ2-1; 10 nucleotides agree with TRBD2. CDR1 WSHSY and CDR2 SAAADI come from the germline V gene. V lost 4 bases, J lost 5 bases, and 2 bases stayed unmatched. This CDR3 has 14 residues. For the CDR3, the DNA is TGCGCCAGCAGTGCTAGCGGGAGCGACAATGAGCAGTTCTTC. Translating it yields CASSASGSDNEQFF.

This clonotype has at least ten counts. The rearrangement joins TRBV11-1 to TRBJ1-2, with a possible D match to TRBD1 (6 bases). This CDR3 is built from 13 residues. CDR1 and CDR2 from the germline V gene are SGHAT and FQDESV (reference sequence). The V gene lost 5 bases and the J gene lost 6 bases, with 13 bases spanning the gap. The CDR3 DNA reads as TGTGCCAGCAGCCACAGGGTGAGGGATGGCTACACCTTC. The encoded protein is CASSHRVRDGYTF.

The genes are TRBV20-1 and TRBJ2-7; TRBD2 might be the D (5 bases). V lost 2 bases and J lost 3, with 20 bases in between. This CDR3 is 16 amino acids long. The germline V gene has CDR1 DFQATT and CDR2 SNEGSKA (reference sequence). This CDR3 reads CSARPSRKDGIYEQYF. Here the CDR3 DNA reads TGCAGTGCTAGACCCTCGAGGAAAGACGGGATCTACGAGCAGTACTTC.

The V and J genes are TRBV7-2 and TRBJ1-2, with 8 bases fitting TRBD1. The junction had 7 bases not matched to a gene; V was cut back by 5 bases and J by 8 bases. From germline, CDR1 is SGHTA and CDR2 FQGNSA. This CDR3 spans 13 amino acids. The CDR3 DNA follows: TGTGCCAGCAGCACCTGGACAGGGTACGGCTACACCTTC. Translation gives CASSTWTGYGYTF.

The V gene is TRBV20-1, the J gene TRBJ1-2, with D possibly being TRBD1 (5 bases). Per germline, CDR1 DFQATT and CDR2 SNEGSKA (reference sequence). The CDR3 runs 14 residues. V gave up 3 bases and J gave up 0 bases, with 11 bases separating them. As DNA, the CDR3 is TGCAGTGCTAGGGGGGACGGCCCTAACTATGGCTACACCTTC. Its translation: CSARGDGPNYGYTF.

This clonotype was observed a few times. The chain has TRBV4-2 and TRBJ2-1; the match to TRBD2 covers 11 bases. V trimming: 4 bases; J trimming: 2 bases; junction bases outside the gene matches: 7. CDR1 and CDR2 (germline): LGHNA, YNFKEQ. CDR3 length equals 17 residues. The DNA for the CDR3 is TGTGCCAGCAGCCGAAATAGCGGGAGGGCCGCCTACAATGAGCAGTTCTTC. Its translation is CASSRNSGRAAYNEQFF.

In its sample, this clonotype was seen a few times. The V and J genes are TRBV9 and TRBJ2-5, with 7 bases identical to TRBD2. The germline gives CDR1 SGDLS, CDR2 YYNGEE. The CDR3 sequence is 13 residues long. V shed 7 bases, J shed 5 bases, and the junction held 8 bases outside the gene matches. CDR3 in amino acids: CASSKRDWETQYF. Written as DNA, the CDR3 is TGTGCCAGCTCCAAGCGGGATTGGGAGACCCAGTACTTC.

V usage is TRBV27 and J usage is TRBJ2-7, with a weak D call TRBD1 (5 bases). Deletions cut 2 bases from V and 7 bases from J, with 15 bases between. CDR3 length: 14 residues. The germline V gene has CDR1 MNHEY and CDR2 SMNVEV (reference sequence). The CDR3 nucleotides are TGTGCCAGCAGTTTACAGGGTCACTCAGGAGAGCAGTACTTC. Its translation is CASSLQGHSGEQYF.

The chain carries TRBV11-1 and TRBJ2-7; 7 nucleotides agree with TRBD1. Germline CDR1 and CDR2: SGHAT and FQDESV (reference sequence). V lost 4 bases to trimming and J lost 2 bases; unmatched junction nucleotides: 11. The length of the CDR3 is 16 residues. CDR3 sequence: CASSYLGGHITYEQYF. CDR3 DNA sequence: TGTGCCAGCAGCTACCTAGGGGGCCATATCACCTACGAGCAGTACTTC.

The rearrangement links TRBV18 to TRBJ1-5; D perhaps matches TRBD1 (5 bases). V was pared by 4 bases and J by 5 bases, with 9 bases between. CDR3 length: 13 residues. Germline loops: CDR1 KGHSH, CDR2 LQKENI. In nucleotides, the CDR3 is TGTGCCAGCTCACGGGACGGAGATCAGCCCCAGCATTTT. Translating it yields CASSRDGDQPQHF. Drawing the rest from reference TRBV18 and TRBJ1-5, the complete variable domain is NAGVMQNPRHLVRRRGQEARLRCSPMKGHSHVYWYRQLPEEGLKFMVYLQKENIIDESGMPKERFSAEFPKEGPSILRIQQVVRGDSAAYFCASSRDGDQPQHFGDGTRLSIL.

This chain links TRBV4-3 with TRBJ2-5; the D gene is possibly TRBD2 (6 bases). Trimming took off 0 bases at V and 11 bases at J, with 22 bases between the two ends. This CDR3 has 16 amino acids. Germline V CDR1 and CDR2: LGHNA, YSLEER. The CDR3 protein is CASSQDLASVYNEQYF. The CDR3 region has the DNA TGCGCCAGCAGCCAAGACCTAGCGAGTGTCTACAATGAGCAGTACTTC.

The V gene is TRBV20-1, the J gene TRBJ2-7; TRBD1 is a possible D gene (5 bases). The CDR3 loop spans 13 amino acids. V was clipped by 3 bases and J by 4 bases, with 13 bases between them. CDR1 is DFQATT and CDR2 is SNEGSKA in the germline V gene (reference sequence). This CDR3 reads CSASRAGLYEQYF. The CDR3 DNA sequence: TGCAGTGCTAGTAGGGCAGGGTTGTACGAGCAGTACTTC.

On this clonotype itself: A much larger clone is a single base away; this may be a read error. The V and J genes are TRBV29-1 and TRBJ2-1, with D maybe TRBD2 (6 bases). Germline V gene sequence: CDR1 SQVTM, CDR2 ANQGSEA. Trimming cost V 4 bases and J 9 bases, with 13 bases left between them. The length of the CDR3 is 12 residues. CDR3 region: CSVGVGGGEQFF. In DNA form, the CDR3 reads TGCAGCGTTGGCGTGGGAGGAGGTGAGCAGTTCTTC.

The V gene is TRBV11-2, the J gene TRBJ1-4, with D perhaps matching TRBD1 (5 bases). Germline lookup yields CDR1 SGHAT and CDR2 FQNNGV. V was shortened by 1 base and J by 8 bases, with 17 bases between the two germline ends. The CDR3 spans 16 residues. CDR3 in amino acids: CASSLAGAGGWEKLFF. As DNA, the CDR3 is TGTGCCAGCAGCTTAGCCGGGGCAGGAGGTTGGGAAAAACTGTTTTTT. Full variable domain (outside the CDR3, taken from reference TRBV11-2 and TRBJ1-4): EAGVAQSPRYKIIEKRQSVAFWCNPISGHATLYWYQQILGQGPKLLIQFQNNGVVDDSQLPKDRFSAERLKGVDSTLKIQPAKLEDSAVYLCASSLAGAGGWEKLFFGSGTQLSVL.

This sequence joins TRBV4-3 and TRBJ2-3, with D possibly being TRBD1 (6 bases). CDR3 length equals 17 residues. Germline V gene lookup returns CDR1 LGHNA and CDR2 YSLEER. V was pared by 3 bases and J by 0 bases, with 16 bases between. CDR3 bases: TGCGCCAGCAGCCAGTTCTCACGGACAGATAGCACAGATACGCAGTATTTT. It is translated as CASSQFSRTDSTDTQYF.